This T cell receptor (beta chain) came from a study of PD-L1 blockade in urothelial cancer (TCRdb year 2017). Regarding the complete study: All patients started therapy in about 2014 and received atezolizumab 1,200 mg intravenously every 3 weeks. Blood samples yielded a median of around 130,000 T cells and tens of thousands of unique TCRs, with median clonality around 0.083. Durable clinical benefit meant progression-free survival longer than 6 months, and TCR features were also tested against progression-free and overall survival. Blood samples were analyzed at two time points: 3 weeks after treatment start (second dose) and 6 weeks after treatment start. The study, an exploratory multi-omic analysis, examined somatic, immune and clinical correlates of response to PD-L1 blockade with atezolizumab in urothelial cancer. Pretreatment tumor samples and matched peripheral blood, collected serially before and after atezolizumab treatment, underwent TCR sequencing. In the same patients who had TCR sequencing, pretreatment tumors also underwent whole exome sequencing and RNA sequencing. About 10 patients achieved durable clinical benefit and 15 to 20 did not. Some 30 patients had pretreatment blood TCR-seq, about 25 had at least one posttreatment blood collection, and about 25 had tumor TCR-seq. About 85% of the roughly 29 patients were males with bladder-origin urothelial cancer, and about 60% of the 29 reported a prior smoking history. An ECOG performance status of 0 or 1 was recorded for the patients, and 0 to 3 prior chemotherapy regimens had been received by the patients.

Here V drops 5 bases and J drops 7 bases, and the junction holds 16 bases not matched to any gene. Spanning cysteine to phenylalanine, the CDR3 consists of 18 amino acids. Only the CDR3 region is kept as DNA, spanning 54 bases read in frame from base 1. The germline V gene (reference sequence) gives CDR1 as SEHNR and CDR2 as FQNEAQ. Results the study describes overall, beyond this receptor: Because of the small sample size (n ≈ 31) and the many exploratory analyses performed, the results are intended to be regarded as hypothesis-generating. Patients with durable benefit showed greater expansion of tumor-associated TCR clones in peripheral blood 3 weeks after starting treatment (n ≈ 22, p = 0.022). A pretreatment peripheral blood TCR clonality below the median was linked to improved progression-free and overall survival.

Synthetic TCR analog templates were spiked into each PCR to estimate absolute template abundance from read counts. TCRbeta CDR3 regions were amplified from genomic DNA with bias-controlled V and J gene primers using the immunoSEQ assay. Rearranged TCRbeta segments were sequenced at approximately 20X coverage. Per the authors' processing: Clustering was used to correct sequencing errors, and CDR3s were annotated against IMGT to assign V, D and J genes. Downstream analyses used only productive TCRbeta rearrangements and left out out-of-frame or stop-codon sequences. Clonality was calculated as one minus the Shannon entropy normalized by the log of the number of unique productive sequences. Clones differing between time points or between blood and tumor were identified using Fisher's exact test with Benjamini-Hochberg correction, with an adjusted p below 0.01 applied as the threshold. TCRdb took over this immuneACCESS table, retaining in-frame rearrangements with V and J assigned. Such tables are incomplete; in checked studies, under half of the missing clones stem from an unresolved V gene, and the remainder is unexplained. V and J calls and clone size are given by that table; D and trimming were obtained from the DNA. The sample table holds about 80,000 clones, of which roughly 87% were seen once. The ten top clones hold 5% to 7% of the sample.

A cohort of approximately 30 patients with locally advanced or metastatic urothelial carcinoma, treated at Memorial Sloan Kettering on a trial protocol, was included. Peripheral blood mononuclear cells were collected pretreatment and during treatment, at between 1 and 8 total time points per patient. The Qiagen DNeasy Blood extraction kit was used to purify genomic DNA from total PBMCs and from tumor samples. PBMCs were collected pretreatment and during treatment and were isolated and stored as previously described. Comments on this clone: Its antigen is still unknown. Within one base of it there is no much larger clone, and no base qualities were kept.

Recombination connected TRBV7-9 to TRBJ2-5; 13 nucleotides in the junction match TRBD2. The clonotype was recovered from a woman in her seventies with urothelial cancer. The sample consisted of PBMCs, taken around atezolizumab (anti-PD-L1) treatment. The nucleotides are TGTGCCAGCAGCCTCCCCGGGACTAGCGGGGCCCTTCTGAGGACCCAGTACTTC. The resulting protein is CASSLPGTSGALLRTQYF.